This T cell receptor beta chain was recovered during a study of T-cell memory formation after mild COVID-19. For the study at large: TCR clusters largely stayed donor specific. Study results and limitations: Whereas later expanders leaned CD4+, clones contracting day 15 to 85 showed a balanced CD4/CD8 makeup. That cross-reactive memory joined was suggested by some responding clones appearing in pre-infection memory.

Researchers used 5'RACE with constant-segment primers to make TCR alpha and TCR beta cDNA libraries that carry sample barcodes and UMIs. TCRdb reanalysed the 5' RACE reads using MiXCR and keeps one entry per CDR3 protein. The sample comprises approximately 450,000 distinct CDR3 sequences, roughly 18% of which are singletons, and about 12% rests with the top ten. This clonotype was seen more than once but under ten times. Its antigen is unidentified. The CDR3 covers 17 residues. The V gene end was trimmed by 4 bases and the J gene end by 3 bases; junction bases not matched to a gene: 14. The sample consisted of PBMCs or a T cell subset sorted from them (not recorded which). The origin of this receptor is an adult woman who had mild COVID-19 (a few samples of this study predate the infection). Cell type and time point are not known. This sequence joins TRBV12-3 or TRBV12-4 and TRBJ2-7, with TRBD1 matching 8 bases. The DNA of the CDR3 is TGTGCCAGCAGTTACGGACAGGGCCCTCTGGGCCTCTACGAGCAGTACTTC. It specifies CASSYGQGPLGLYEQYF.